This T cell receptor beta chain comes out of a study of OX40 agonist ivuxolimab in advanced cancers. Notes on this clone: Its antigen is unidentified.

Whole-study findings and limits: On average, CD8+ T cells had more expanded clones than CD4+.

CDR1 and CDR2 (germline): SQVTM, ANQGSEA. The CDR3 is 12 residues long. V was trimmed by 3 bases and J by 0 bases, leaving 5 bases between them. Libraries were prepared by immunoSEQ multiplex PCR; TCRdb keeps only in-frame clonotypes and omits some of them. The sample holds around 94,000 clones, more than 85% seen once. The rearrangement joins TRBV29-1 to TRBJ1-2; the D is unclear. This receptor was taken from an adult with an advanced solid tumor such as melanoma, head and neck, liver or kidney cancer. The material was CD4+ or CD8+ T cells sorted from blood, obtained in a trial of the OX40 agonist ivuxolimab. The CDR3 sequence: CSVERTNYGYTF. Here the CDR3 DNA reads TGCAGCGTTGAGAGGACTAACTATGGCTACACCTTC.